This T cell receptor (beta chain) emerged from a study of blood T cell repertoires in COVID-19. The wider study: Researchers got acute and convalescent COVID-19 samples from the United States, Italy and Spain. Sources were T cells, B-cell-depleted T cells, or PBMCs; the material itself was cDNA or gDNA.

Per the authors' pipeline: Reference gene primer amplification in the assay estimated nucleated cell counts. Produced via immunoSEQ multiplex PCR; TCRdb's table is partial and in-frame only. V and J calls and clone size are given by that table; D and trimming were obtained from the DNA. Here the sample spans more than 100,000 clones, 80% to 85% being singletons. Germline loops: CDR1 LNHDA, CDR2 SQIVND (reference sequence). V dropped 5 bases and J dropped 2; count of bases not matched to a gene: 3. The CDR3 extends over 15 amino acids. The chain has TRBV19 and TRBJ2-6; TRBD1 agrees at 7 bases. The TCR sequence derives from a woman aged 55-69 years with active or convalescent COVID-19. Sequencing was performed on peripheral blood. The chain's CDR3 is CASSPQGAGANVLTF. The CDR3 nucleotides are TGTGCCAGTAGTCCGCAGGGGGCTGGGGCCAACGTCCTGACTTTC.